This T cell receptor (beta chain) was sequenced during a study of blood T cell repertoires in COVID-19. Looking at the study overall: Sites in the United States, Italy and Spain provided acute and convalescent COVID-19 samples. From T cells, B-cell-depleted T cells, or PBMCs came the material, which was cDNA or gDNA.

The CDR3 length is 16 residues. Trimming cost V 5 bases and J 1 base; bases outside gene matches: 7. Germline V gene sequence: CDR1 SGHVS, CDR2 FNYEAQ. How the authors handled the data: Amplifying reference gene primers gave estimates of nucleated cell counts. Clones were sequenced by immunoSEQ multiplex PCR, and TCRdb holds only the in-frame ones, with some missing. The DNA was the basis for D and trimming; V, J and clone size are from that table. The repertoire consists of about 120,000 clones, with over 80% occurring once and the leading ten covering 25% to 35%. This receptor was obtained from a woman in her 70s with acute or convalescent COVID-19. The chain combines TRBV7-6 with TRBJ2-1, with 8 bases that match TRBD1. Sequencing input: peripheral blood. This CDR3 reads CASSRTGTGSYNEQFF. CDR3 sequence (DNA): TGTGCCAGCAGCCGGACAGGGACGGGTTCCTACAATGAGCAGTTCTTC.